This T cell receptor beta chain is drawn from a study of OX40 agonist ivuxolimab in advanced cancers. Study conclusions and caveats: The work left the antigen specificity of expanded peripheral T cells undetermined.

TCRdb's table, derived via immunoSEQ multiplex PCR, lists solely in-frame clones and lacks some. This repertoire shows several thousand clones, around 87% found once; its top ten account for approximately 4.7%. Comment on this clone: The antigen remains undetermined.

The CDR3 spans 13 residues. Trimming shortened V by 0 bases and J by 1 base, and 4 bases separated the two germline ends. Germline lookup yields CDR1 LGHNA and CDR2 YSLEER. The sequences come from CD4+ or CD8+ T cells sorted from blood, collected in a trial of the OX40 agonist ivuxolimab. The V and J genes are TRBV4-3 and TRBJ2-7; no firm D call. This TCR came from an adult with an advanced solid tumor such as melanoma, head and neck, liver or kidney cancer. CDR3 in DNA: TGCGCCAGCAGCCAAGATCGGTCCTACGAGCAGTACTTC. Residues: CASSQDRSYEQYF.